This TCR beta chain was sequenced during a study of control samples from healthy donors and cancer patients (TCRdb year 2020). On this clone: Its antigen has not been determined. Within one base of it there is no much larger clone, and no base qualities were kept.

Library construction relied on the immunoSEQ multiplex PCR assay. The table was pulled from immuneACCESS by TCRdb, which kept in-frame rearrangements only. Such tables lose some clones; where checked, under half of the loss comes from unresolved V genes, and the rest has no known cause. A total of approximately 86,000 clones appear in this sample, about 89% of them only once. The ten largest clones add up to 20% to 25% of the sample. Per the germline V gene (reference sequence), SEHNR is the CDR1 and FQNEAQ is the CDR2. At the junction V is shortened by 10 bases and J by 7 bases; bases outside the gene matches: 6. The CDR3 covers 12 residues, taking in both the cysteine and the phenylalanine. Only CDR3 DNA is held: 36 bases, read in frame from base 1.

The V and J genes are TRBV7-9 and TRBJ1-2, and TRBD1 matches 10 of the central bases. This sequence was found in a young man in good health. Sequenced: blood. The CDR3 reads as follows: CAIRDRGGGYTF. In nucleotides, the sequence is TGTGCCATACGGGACAGGGGTGGTGGCTACACCTTC.